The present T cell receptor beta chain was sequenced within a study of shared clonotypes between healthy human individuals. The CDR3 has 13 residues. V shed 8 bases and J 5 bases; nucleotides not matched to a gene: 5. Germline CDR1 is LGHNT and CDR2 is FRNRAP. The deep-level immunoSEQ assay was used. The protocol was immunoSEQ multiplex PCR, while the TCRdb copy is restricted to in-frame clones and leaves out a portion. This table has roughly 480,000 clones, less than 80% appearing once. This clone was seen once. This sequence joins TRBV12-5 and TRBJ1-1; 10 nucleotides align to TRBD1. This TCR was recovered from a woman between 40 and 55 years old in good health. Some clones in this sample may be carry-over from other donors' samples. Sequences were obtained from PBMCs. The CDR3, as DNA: TGTGCTAGTAGTGGACAGGGGGGAACTGAAGCTTTCTTT. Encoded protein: CASSGQGGTEAFF.